Listed below are T cell receptor beta chains from one sample, sequenced in a study of cytomegalovirus exposure and HLA in healthy donors. The table came from immunoSEQ multiplex PCR; TCRdb's copy has only in-frame clones and leaves some out. The table lists roughly 160,000 clones, 80% to 90% of them singletons, with 7.5% to 10% in the top ten. Sequenced: PBMCs. These receptors all stem from a young man in good health and CMV-seropositive. Both conserved end residues are part of each CDR3. A D gene is named only where the DNA matches it firmly. Size values are once, few and many counts, or a class for expanded clones, and some rows have none.

abundance: NA
v_gene: TRBV29-1
d_gene: NA
j_gene: TRBJ2-2
CDR3aa: CSVGQRAGYTGELFF
CDR3nt: TGCAGCGTTGGCCAGCGTGCAGGGTACACCGGGGAGCTGTTTTTT

abundance: NA
v_gene: TRBV6-5
d_gene: NA
j_gene: TRBJ2-7
CDR3aa: CASSYSKRGTYEQYF
CDR3nt: TGTGCCAGCAGTTACTCGAAACGGGGGACCTACGAGCAGTACTTC

abundance: NA
v_gene: TRBV5-6
d_gene: NA
j_gene: TRBJ2-1
CDR3aa: CASSLPSSYNEQFF
CDR3nt: TGTGCCAGCAGCTTACCTAGCTCCTACAATGAGCAGTTCTTC

abundance: NA
v_gene: TRBV11-2
d_gene: NA
j_gene: TRBJ1-1
CDR3aa: CAIESEARAEAFF
CDR3nt: TGTGCCATCGAGTCAGAGGCACGCGCTGAAGCTTTCTTT

abundance: NA
v_gene: TRBV4-1
d_gene: NA
j_gene: TRBJ1-1
CDR3aa: CASSPILSGAFF
CDR3nt: TGCGCCAGCAGCCCAATCCTAAGCGGAGCTTTCTTT

abundance: NA
v_gene: TRBV19
d_gene: TRBD1
j_gene: TRBJ2-7
CDR3aa: CASSDPGQARYEQYF
CDR3nt: TGTGCCAGTAGTGATCCGGGACAGGCAAGGTACGAGCAGTACTTC

abundance: once
v_gene: TRBV30
d_gene: TRBD1
j_gene: TRBJ1-1
CDR3aa: CAWTRDRNTEAFF
CDR3nt: TGTGCCTGGACTAGGGACAGGAACACTGAAGCTTTCTTT

abundance: NA
v_gene: TRBV2
d_gene: NA
j_gene: TRBJ1-2
CDR3aa: CASSEYWGTIGGYTF
CDR3nt: TGTGCCAGCAGTGAATACTGGGGCACGATCGGTGGCTACACCTTC

abundance: NA
v_gene: TRBV5-6
d_gene: TRBD2
j_gene: TRBJ2-3
CDR3aa: CASSAGLAGEYYTDTQYF
CDR3nt: TGTGCCAGCAGCGCGGGACTAGCGGGGGAGTACTACACAGATACGCAGTATTTT

abundance: NA
v_gene: TRBV13
d_gene: TRBD1
j_gene: TRBJ2-7
CDR3aa: CASSLEAGGSEQYF
CDR3nt: TGTGCCAGCAGCTTAGAGGCAGGGGGCAGCGAGCAGTACTTC

abundance: NA
v_gene: TRBV16
d_gene: TRBD1
j_gene: TRBJ1-4
CDR3aa: CASSRRTGGGNEKLFF
CDR3nt: TGTGCCAGCAGCCGCCGGACAGGTGGCGGTAATGAAAAACTGTTTTTT

abundance: once
v_gene: TRBV5-1
d_gene: NA
j_gene: TRBJ2-2
CDR3aa: CASSLPGGFTGELFF
CDR3nt: TGCGCCAGCAGCTTGCCAGGGGGGTTCACCGGGGAGCTGTTTTTT

abundance: few
v_gene: TRBV5-1
d_gene: TRBD1
j_gene: TRBJ1-1
CDR3aa: CASSKDRVGNTEAFF
CDR3nt: TGCGCCAGCAGTAAGGACAGGGTAGGTAACACTGAAGCTTTCTTT

abundance: NA
v_gene: TRBV7-3
d_gene: TRBD1
j_gene: TRBJ2-7
CDR3aa: CASSLLGGDEQYF
CDR3nt: TGTGCCAGCAGCTTATTAGGGGGCGATGAGCAGTACTTC

abundance: NA
v_gene: TRBV11-2
d_gene: TRBD1
j_gene: TRBJ1-6
CDR3aa: CASSFGTGVSSPLHF
CDR3nt: TGTGCCAGCAGCTTTGGGACAGGGGTAAGTTCACCCCTCCACTTT

abundance: NA
v_gene: TRBV10-2
d_gene: NA
j_gene: TRBJ2-2
CDR3aa: CASNDLNTGELFF
CDR3nt: TGCGCCAGCAATGACCTGAACACCGGGGAGCTGTTTTTT

abundance: NA
v_gene: TRBV5-1
d_gene: NA
j_gene: TRBJ1-4
CDR3aa: CASSLMEGTNEKLFF
CDR3nt: TGCGCCAGCAGCTTGATGGAGGGAACTAATGAAAAACTGTTTTTT

abundance: few
v_gene: TRBV9
d_gene: NA
j_gene: TRBJ1-2
CDR3aa: CASSVTTNYGYTF
CDR3nt: TGTGCCAGCAGCGTAACTACGAACTATGGCTACACCTTC

abundance: few
v_gene: TRBV7-2
d_gene: TRBD2
j_gene: TRBJ2-1
CDR3aa: CASRTGTSGNEQFF
CDR3nt: TGTGCCAGCAGAACCGGGACTAGCGGGAATGAGCAGTTCTTC

abundance: NA
v_gene: TRBV9
d_gene: TRBD1
j_gene: TRBJ2-3
CDR3aa: CASSPTGVVGSWTDTQYF
CDR3nt: TGTGCCAGCAGCCCAACAGGGGTGGTCGGTAGTTGGACAGATACGCAGTATTTT

abundance: NA
v_gene: TRBV6-5
d_gene: NA
j_gene: TRBJ1-2
CDR3aa: CASSRLDGGYGYTF
CDR3nt: TGTGCCAGCAGTCGCCTTGACGGGGGCTATGGCTACACCTTC

abundance: NA
v_gene: TRBV10-3
d_gene: TRBD1
j_gene: TRBJ1-2
CDR3aa: CAPGTGVNYGYTF
CDR3nt: TGTGCCCCAGGGACAGGAGTTAACTATGGCTACACCTTC

abundance: NA
v_gene: TRBV14
d_gene: TRBD2
j_gene: TRBJ2-7
CDR3aa: CASSQDTGTSPPGGVSEQYF
CDR3nt: TGTGCCAGCAGCCAAGATACTGGGACTAGTCCGCCAGGAGGGGTCTCCGAGCAGTACTTC

abundance: NA
v_gene: TRBV18
d_gene: NA
j_gene: TRBJ1-1
CDR3aa: CASSPAAGEGAEAFF
CDR3nt: TGTGCCAGCTCACCAGCCGCCGGGGAGGGGGCTGAAGCTTTCTTT

abundance: once
v_gene: TRBV5-4
d_gene: NA
j_gene: TRBJ2-5
CDR3aa: CASSLGVPPQETQYF
CDR3nt: TGTGCCAGCAGCTTAGGGGTTCCACCCCAAGAGACCCAGTACTTC

abundance: NA
v_gene: TRBV7-9
d_gene: TRBD2
j_gene: TRBJ2-3
CDR3aa: CASSSPGLAGGTRTDTQYF
CDR3nt: TGTGCCAGCAGCTCACCGGGACTAGCGGGGGGGACCCGCACAGATACGCAGTATTTT

abundance: NA
v_gene: TRBV5-4
d_gene: NA
j_gene: TRBJ2-3
CDR3aa: CASSLSAASTDTQYF
CDR3nt: TGTGCCAGCAGCTTGTCGGCGGCAAGCACAGATACGCAGTATTTT

abundance: NA
v_gene: TRBV6-5
d_gene: TRBD1
j_gene: TRBJ2-5
CDR3aa: CASSYPGQGASETQYF
CDR3nt: TGTGCCAGCAGTTACCCCGGACAGGGGGCATCAGAGACCCAGTACTTC

abundance: NA
v_gene: TRBV18
d_gene: TRBD1
j_gene: TRBJ2-3
CDR3aa: CASSRPQGATDTQYF
CDR3nt: TGTGCCAGCTCACGGCCACAGGGGGCTACAGATACGCAGTATTTT

abundance: NA
v_gene: TRBV29-1
d_gene: TRBD1
j_gene: TRBJ1-2
CDR3aa: CSVLTRIRDSGYTF
CDR3nt: TGCAGCGTCCTGACCCGAATCCGGGACAGTGGCTACACCTTC

abundance: NA
v_gene: TRBV27
d_gene: NA
j_gene: TRBJ1-1
CDR3aa: CASSFGGMNTEAFF
CDR3nt: TGTGCCAGCAGTTTCGGGGGGATGAACACTGAAGCTTTCTTT

abundance: NA
v_gene: TRBV4-3
d_gene: NA
j_gene: TRBJ2-7
CDR3aa: CASSQEMGTQGGEQYF
CDR3nt: TGCGCCAGCAGCCAAGAAATGGGGACCCAGGGGGGCGAGCAGTACTTC

abundance: few
v_gene: TRBV5-4
d_gene: NA
j_gene: TRBJ1-6
CDR3aa: CASSLGQANSPLHF
CDR3nt: TGTGCCAGCAGCTTGGGACAGGCAAATTCACCCCTCCACTTT

abundance: NA
v_gene: TRBV9
d_gene: TRBD2
j_gene: TRBJ2-1
CDR3aa: CASSGFGIAGGPDEQFF
CDR3nt: TGTGCCAGCAGCGGTTTTGGTATAGCGGGGGGCCCGGATGAGCAGTTCTTC

abundance: NA
v_gene: TRBV11-1
d_gene: TRBD1
j_gene: TRBJ1-5
CDR3aa: CASSLGTDQPQHF
CDR3nt: TGTGCCAGCAGCTTGGGGACAGATCAGCCCCAGCATTTT

abundance: NA
v_gene: TRBV9
d_gene: TRBD1
j_gene: TRBJ1-2
CDR3aa: CASSAQQGSYGYTF
CDR3nt: TGTGCCAGCAGCGCCCAACAGGGGAGCTATGGCTACACCTTC

abundance: NA
v_gene: TRBV16
d_gene: TRBD1
j_gene: TRBJ2-1
CDR3aa: CASSISDRMIYNEQFF
CDR3nt: TGTGCCAGCAGCATTTCGGACAGGATGATCTACAATGAGCAGTTCTTC

abundance: NA
v_gene: TRBV4-1
d_gene: TRBD1
j_gene: TRBJ2-2
CDR3aa: CASRDREEVGELFF
CDR3nt: TGCGCCAGCAGAGACAGGGAAGAGGTCGGGGAGCTGTTTTTT

abundance: NA
v_gene: TRBV5-4
d_gene: NA
j_gene: TRBJ2-1
CDR3aa: CALGGGPEAYNEQFF
CDR3nt: TGTGCCTTAGGGGGGGGGCCTGAGGCCTACAATGAGCAGTTCTTC

abundance: once
v_gene: TRBV6-6
d_gene: NA
j_gene: TRBJ1-6
CDR3aa: CASSPGIPNSPLHF
CDR3nt: TGTGCCAGCAGTCCCGGGATCCCTAATTCACCCCTCCACTTT

abundance: NA
v_gene: TRBV5-6
d_gene: TRBD1
j_gene: TRBJ2-4
CDR3aa: CASSLYGTGDKNIQYF
CDR3nt: TGTGCCAGCAGCTTGTACGGGACAGGGGACAAAAACATTCAGTACTTC

abundance: NA
v_gene: TRBV6-5
d_gene: NA
j_gene: TRBJ1-1
CDR3aa: CASSYRGQLDTEAFF
CDR3nt: TGTGCCAGCAGTTACAGGGGCCAGCTTGACACTGAAGCTTTCTTT

abundance: NA
v_gene: TRBV5-4
d_gene: NA
j_gene: TRBJ2-3
CDR3aa: CASSPPGTGTDTQYF
CDR3nt: TGTGCCAGCAGCCCCCCGGGGACTGGCACAGATACGCAGTATTTT

abundance: NA
v_gene: TRBV20-1
d_gene: NA
j_gene: TRBJ2-7
CDR3aa: CSAREINEQYF
CDR3nt: TGCAGTGCTAGGGAGATCAACGAGCAGTACTTC

abundance: NA
v_gene: TRBV25-1
d_gene: TRBD1
j_gene: TRBJ2-2
CDR3aa: CASSGFPGQGLPGELFF
CDR3nt: TGTGCCAGCAGTGGATTCCCGGGACAGGGTCTACCGGGGGAGCTGTTTTTT

abundance: NA
v_gene: TRBV27
d_gene: NA
j_gene: TRBJ2-7
CDR3aa: CASSFGGQFKYEQYF
CDR3nt: TGTGCCAGCAGTTTCGGAGGACAGTTCAAATACGAGCAGTACTTC

abundance: NA
v_gene: TRBV9
d_gene: NA
j_gene: TRBJ1-1
CDR3aa: CASSARTVNTEAFF
CDR3nt: TGTGCCAGCAGCGCCAGGACAGTGAACACTGAAGCTTTCTTT

abundance: once
v_gene: TRBV16
d_gene: NA
j_gene: TRBJ1-1
CDR3aa: CASSQFATLNTEAFF
CDR3nt: TGTGCCAGCAGCCAATTCGCGACATTGAACACTGAAGCTTTCTTT

abundance: few
v_gene: TRBV7-9
d_gene: NA
j_gene: TRBJ1-1
CDR3aa: CASSFMNTEAFF
CDR3nt: TGTGCCAGCAGCTTTATGAACACTGAAGCTTTCTTT

abundance: NA
v_gene: TRBV12-5
d_gene: TRBD1
j_gene: TRBJ1-1
CDR3aa: CASATGGNTEAFF
CDR3nt: TGTGCTAGTGCCACAGGGGGGAACACTGAAGCTTTCTTT

abundance: NA
v_gene: TRBV29-1
d_gene: NA
j_gene: TRBJ1-2
CDR3aa: CSVVLGSGYGYTF
CDR3nt: TGCAGCGTTGTTTTGGGAAGCGGCTATGGCTACACCTTC

abundance: NA
v_gene: TRBV6-5
d_gene: NA
j_gene: TRBJ1-1
CDR3aa: CASSSGGPEAFF
CDR3nt: TGTGCCAGCAGTTCCGGGGGACCTGAAGCTTTCTTT

abundance: NA
v_gene: TRBV6-5
d_gene: TRBD1
j_gene: TRBJ1-2
CDR3aa: CASSEQGAGNGYTF
CDR3nt: TGTGCCAGCAGTGAACAGGGGGCCGGGAATGGCTACACCTTC

abundance: NA
v_gene: TRBV21-1
d_gene: NA
j_gene: TRBJ2-7
CDR3aa: CASSKKDRGYEQYF
CDR3nt: TGTGCCAGCAGCAAAAAGGACAGGGGTTACGAGCAGTACTTC

abundance: NA
v_gene: TRBV2
d_gene: NA
j_gene: TRBJ2-7
CDR3aa: CASSPTGGVGYEQYF
CDR3nt: TGTGCCAGCAGTCCAACTGGAGGGGTTGGTTACGAGCAGTACTTC

abundance: NA
v_gene: TRBV19
d_gene: NA
j_gene: TRBJ2-5
CDR3aa: CASSRLRDETQYF
CDR3nt: TGTGCCAGTAGTAGGTTGCGGGACGAGACCCAGTACTTC

abundance: NA
v_gene: TRBV10-3
d_gene: NA
j_gene: TRBJ1-2
CDR3aa: CAASHRADYGYTF
CDR3nt: TGTGCCGCTTCCCACAGGGCGGACTATGGCTACACCTTC

abundance: NA
v_gene: TRBV7-3
d_gene: TRBD1
j_gene: TRBJ1-2
CDR3aa: CASSQQGRGGYTF
CDR3nt: TGTGCCAGCAGTCAACAGGGGCGCGGTGGCTACACCTTC

abundance: NA
v_gene: TRBV5-1
d_gene: TRBD2
j_gene: TRBJ2-2
CDR3aa: CASTVGGGSPGELFF
CDR3nt: TGCGCCAGCACGGTTGGCGGGGGGTCCCCCGGGGAGCTGTTTTTT